This T cell receptor (beta chain) was sequenced for a study of CD8+ T cells in alopecia areata. This clone was seen only a few times. Its antigen is unidentified. RNA was extracted and reverse transcribed into cDNA as the sequencing template. Some clones are missing from TCRdb's copy, which holds only in-frame ones; the method was immunoSEQ multiplex PCR. Among about 120,000 clones listed, roughly 69% were seen once. Study-wide findings and caveats: Between patients, shared TCR sequences were less clear than in mice. This was possibly due in part to HLA diversity in the patient population.

This receptor was identified in a human donor in good health. Sequencing was performed on CD4+ T cells sorted from blood.

CDR3: CASSVTGSGELFF. The CDR3 nucleotides read TGTGCCAGCAGCGTTACAGGGTCCGGGGAGCTGTTTTTT. The V and J genes are TRBV6-1 and TRBJ2-2; the D gene is possibly TRBD1 (6 bases). The germline V gene has CDR1 MNHNS and CDR2 SASEGT. The CDR3 extends over 13 amino acids. The germline V and J ends were trimmed by 6 bases and 6 bases, with 11 bases remaining between them.